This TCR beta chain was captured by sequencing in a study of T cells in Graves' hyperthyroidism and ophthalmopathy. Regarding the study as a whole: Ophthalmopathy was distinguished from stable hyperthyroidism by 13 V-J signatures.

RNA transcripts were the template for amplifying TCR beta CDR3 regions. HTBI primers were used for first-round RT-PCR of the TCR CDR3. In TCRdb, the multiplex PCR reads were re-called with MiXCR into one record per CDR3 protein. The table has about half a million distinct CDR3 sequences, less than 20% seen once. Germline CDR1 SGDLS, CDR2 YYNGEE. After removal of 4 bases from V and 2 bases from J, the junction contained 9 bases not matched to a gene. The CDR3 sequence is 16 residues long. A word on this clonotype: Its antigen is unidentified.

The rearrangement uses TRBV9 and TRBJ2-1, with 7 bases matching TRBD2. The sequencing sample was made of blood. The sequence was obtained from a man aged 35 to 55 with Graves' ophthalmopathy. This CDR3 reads CASSPPASGAYNEQFF. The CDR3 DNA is TGTGCCAGCAGCCCCCCGGCTAGCGGAGCCTACAATGAGCAGTTCTTC.